One and the same sample provided the 5 T cell receptor beta chains below, sequenced in a study of OX40 agonist ivuxolimab in advanced cancers. TCRdb's copy holds only in-frame clones and misses some; the assay was immunoSEQ multiplex PCR. The sample contains around 76,000 clones, around 80% of which appear only once. This specimen consisted of CD4+ or CD8+ T cells sorted from blood, obtained in a trial of the OX40 agonist ivuxolimab. Receptors were obtained from an adult with an advanced solid tumor such as melanoma, head and neck, liver or kidney cancer.

This clone is a singleton in its sample. The chain combines TRBV19 with TRBJ2-3; D gene unclear. CDR1 and CDR2 from the germline V gene are LNHDA and SQIVND (reference sequence). The CDR3 has 14 amino acids. Trimming pared 3 bases from V and 4 bases from J, leaving 11 bases between. The CDR3 is CASSIRVSPDTQYF. In nucleotides, the CDR3 is TGTGCCAGTAGTATCCGGGTATCCCCAGATACGCAGTATTTT.

The rearrangement joins TRBV27 to TRBJ1-2; TRBD1 matches at 7 bases. With V trimmed by 6 bases and J by 8 bases, 12 bases remained unmatched. The CDR3 is 14 amino acids. The germline gives CDR1 MNHEY, CDR2 SMNVEV (reference sequence). CDR3 region: CASRADRVLGGYTF. The CDR3 nucleotides read TGTGCCAGCAGAGCCGACAGGGTGCTTGGGGGCTACACCTTC.

The chain carries TRBV11-2 and TRBJ1-6; perhaps TRBD1 as D (5 bases). The CDR3 consists of 15 residues. Germline assignment: CDR1 SGHAT and CDR2 FQNNGV. Between the trimmed V and J ends, which lost 3 bases and 6 bases, there was a span of 12 bases. The CDR3 DNA reads TGTGCCAGCAGCTTCCGGGACGGTACTAATTCACCCCTCCACTTT. The encoded protein is CASSFRDGTNSPLHF.

CDR3 residues: CASSPRGGDNQPQHF. The CDR3 nucleotides are TGTGCCAGCAGCCCCCGGGGGGGGGACAATCAGCCCCAGCATTTT. The J gene is TRBJ1-5, the V gene TRBV7-2; D possibly corresponds to TRBD1 (5 bases). Deletions cut 5 bases from V and 3 bases from J, with 14 bases between. CDR3 size: 15 residues. Germline CDR1 SGHTA, CDR2 FQGNSA.

This clone was picked up a small number of times. The chain links TRBV7-9 to TRBJ2-7; possibly TRBD2 for D (5 bases). This CDR3 is built from 11 residues. The ends were cut back, 5 bases at V and 6 bases at J, with 8 bases in the middle. The V gene's germline CDR1 is SEHNR and CDR2 FQNEAQ (reference sequence). DNA of the CDR3: TGTGCCAGCAGCCTGCGGGCCGAGCAGTACTTC. Translation gives CASSLRAEQYF.